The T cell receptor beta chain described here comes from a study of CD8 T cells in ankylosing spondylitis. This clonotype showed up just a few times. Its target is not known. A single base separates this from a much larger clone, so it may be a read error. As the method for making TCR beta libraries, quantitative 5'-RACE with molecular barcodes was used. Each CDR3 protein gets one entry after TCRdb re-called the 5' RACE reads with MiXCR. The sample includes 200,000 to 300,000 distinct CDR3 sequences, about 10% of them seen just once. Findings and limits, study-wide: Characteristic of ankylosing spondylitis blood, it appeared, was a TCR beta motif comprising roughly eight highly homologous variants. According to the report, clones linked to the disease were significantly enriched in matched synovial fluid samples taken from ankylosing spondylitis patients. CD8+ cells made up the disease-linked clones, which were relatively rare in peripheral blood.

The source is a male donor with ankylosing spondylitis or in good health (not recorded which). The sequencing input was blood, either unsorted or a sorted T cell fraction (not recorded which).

The CDR3 sequence is CSARPTGRDGFTF. CDR3 nucleotides: TGCAGTGCTAGGCCTACAGGGCGGGATGGCTTCACCTTC. V usage is TRBV20-1 and J usage is TRBJ1-2, with D tentatively TRBD1 (6 bases). Germline assignment: CDR1 DFQATT and CDR2 SNEGSKA (reference sequence). The CDR3 has 13 residues.